This T cell receptor beta chain is drawn from a study of cytotoxic CD8 clonotypes in ibrutinib-treated CLL. Unmatched junction bases numbered 8, after V lost 8 bases and J lost 6 bases. CDR3 length equals 14 residues. Germline CDR1 reads MNHEY; CDR2 reads SMNVEV (reference sequence). The TCR beta libraries used 2 to 2.5 micrograms of genomic DNA that came from cryopreserved PBMCs. Produced via immunoSEQ multiplex PCR; TCRdb's table is partial and in-frame only. The sample has some 300,000 clones, around four fifths seen once. The V gene is TRBV27, the J gene TRBJ2-3; 10 bases fit TRBD2. The receptor was derived from a human donor with chronic lymphocytic leukemia. The input for sequencing was PBMCs, taken before ibrutinib treatment. CDR3 amino acids: CASPLSTSGDTQYF. Here the CDR3 DNA reads TGTGCCAGCCCCCTATCGACTAGCGGGGATACGCAGTATTTT.